What follows is one T cell receptor (beta chain) and its context. The target antigen is unknown. This record belongs to a study of T cell responses to AZD1222 COVID-19 vaccine. Trimming removed 5 bases at V and 3 bases at J, with 19 bases between. The CDR3 totals 17 residues. CDR1 and CDR2 from the germline V gene are SSHAT and FNYEAQ (reference sequence). Sequencing was performed with immunoSEQ multiplex PCR; in TCRdb, only in-frame clones are kept and a portion is missing. The sample has fewer than 130,000 clones, around 94% seen once. Study findings and constraints: There were repertoire samples only from the period after the peak T cell response. Mapped onto spike, vaccine-associated CD4 TCRs spanned it and were dominant at 160-218 and 743-854. A reported finding is that nearly half of spike-specific TCRs target unmutated variant regions. Donors were largely white British and mainly female; clonal diversity was possibly underestimated.

The origin of this receptor is an adult in good health. The sequencing here drew on peripheral blood, taken on day 0 of AZD1222 vaccination. V and J are TRBV7-7 and TRBJ1-4; maybe TRBD1 (6 bases). Written as DNA, the CDR3 is TGTGCCAGCAGCCAAGTAGGGGGAGCGGGAGCTAATGAAAAACTGTTTTTT. Translating gives CASSQVGGAGANEKLFF.